These T cell receptor beta chains were read from a single sample in a study of shared clonotypes between healthy human individuals. Produced via immunoSEQ multiplex PCR; TCRdb's table is partial and in-frame only. The profile shows some 700,000 clones, less than 95% of them singletons. The sequencing input was memory CD8+ T cells from PBMCs. Receptor source: a man younger than 30 in good health. Some clones in this sample may be carry-over from other donors' samples. The CDR3 runs from the conserved cysteine through the conserved F or W. D genes are given only for firm matches. Not all rows give a size; the values are once, few, many and, for expanded clones, a class.

TRBJ1-5 | - | - | TRBV27 | CASSFGADQPQHF | TGTGCCAGCAGTTTTGGAGCGGATCAGCCCCAGCATTTT
TRBJ2-7 | - | - | TRBV29-1 | CSVQGGGFYEQYF | TGCAGCGTTCAAGGGGGAGGGTTCTACGAGCAGTACTTC
TRBJ2-7 | - | TRBD1 | TRBV29-1 | CSVELGGPPYEQYF | TGCAGCGTTGAGTTAGGGGGCCCCCCCTACGAGCAGTACTTC
TRBJ1-3 | - | - | TRBV27 | CASSWRGNTIYF | TGTGCCAGCAGCTGGCGGGGAAACACCATATATTTT
TRBJ2-7 | - | TRBD2 | TRBV9 | CASSASLLAGDSYEQYF | TGTGCCAGCAGCGCCTCACTCCTAGCGGGAGACTCCTACGAGCAGTACTTC
TRBJ2-7 | - | - | TRBV7-9 | CASSFRIMDEQYF | TGTGCCAGCAGCTTTAGGATAATGGACGAGCAGTACTTC
TRBJ2-1 | - | - | TRBV6-5 | CASSYGEVNEQFF | TGTGCCAGCAGTTACGGAGAAGTCAATGAGCAGTTCTTC
TRBJ2-2 | - | TRBD2 | TRBV28 | CASGGHWGTGELFF | TGTGCGAGCGGGGGACATTGGGGCACCGGGGAGCTGTTTTTT
TRBJ1-4 | - | - | TRBV7-6 | CASSLTAGSNEKLFF | TGTGCCAGCAGCTTAACCGCCGGGAGTAATGAAAAACTGTTTTTT
TRBJ1-2 | once | - | TRBV5-4 | CASSQELQHSYGYTF | TGCGCCAGCAGCCAAGAGTTACAGCATTCCTATGGCTACACCTTC